This is a list of T cell receptor beta chains from one sample in a study of cytomegalovirus exposure and HLA in healthy donors. TCRdb's copy holds only in-frame clones and misses some; the assay was immunoSEQ multiplex PCR. The table records about 120,000 clones, 79% of them present only once. Sequenced material: PBMCs. The origin of the receptors is a young woman in good health and CMV-seropositive. The CDR3 runs from the conserved cysteine through the conserved F or W. A D gene is named only where the DNA matches it firmly. Clone size is not always given. Where it is, it says once, few, many or a class for expanded clones.

V gene: TRBV6-4; clone size: -; D gene: TRBD2; J gene: TRBJ2-3; CDR3 protein: CASSVREGTDTQYF; CDR3 DNA: TGTGCCAGCAGTGTGCGGGAGGGCACAGATACGCAGTATTTT
V gene: TRBV5-1; clone size: -; D gene: TRBD1; J gene: TRBJ2-6; CDR3 protein: CASSLKQGGAVGANVLTF; CDR3 DNA: TGCGCCAGCAGCTTGAAGCAAGGGGGCGCGGTTGGGGCCAACGTCCTGACTTTC
V gene: TRBV4-2; clone size: once; D gene: -; J gene: TRBJ1-2; CDR3 protein: CASSPHRQGHYTF; CDR3 DNA: TGTGCCAGCAGCCCGCACCGGCAAGGACACTACACCTTC
V gene: TRBV5-1; clone size: -; D gene: -; J gene: TRBJ2-3; CDR3 protein: CASSLLGVGADTQYF; CDR3 DNA: TGCGCCAGCAGCTTGCTAGGGGTAGGAGCAGATACGCAGTATTTT
V gene: TRBV5-1; clone size: -; D gene: -; J gene: TRBJ2-5; CDR3 protein: CASRGLLGEGAQYF; CDR3 DNA: TGCGCCAGCAGAGGACTCCTGGGGGAGGGGGCCCAGTACTTC
V gene: TRBV2; clone size: -; D gene: -; J gene: TRBJ1-1; CDR3 protein: CARRDTEAFF; CDR3 DNA: TGTGCCAGGCGGGACACTGAAGCTTTCTTT
V gene: TRBV7-3; clone size: -; D gene: TRBD2; J gene: TRBJ2-1; CDR3 protein: CASSFSGRAGRNEQFF; CDR3 DNA: TGTGCCAGCAGCTTTAGCGGGAGGGCCGGGAGAAATGAGCAGTTCTTC
V gene: TRBV4-2; clone size: -; D gene: -; J gene: TRBJ1-5; CDR3 protein: CASSQIGSDNQPQHF; CDR3 DNA: TGTGCCAGCAGCCAAATCGGGTCAGACAATCAGCCCCAGCATTTT
V gene: TRBV6-1; clone size: -; D gene: TRBD1; J gene: TRBJ1-2; CDR3 protein: CASSEQGATYGYTF; CDR3 DNA: TGTGCCAGCAGTGAACAGGGGGCGACCTATGGCTACACCTTC
V gene: TRBV28; clone size: -; D gene: TRBD1; J gene: TRBJ2-2; CDR3 protein: CASSSTGGRTTGELFF; CDR3 DNA: TGTGCCAGCAGTTCAACAGGGGGACGAACTACCGGGGAGCTGTTTTTT
V gene: TRBV12-2; clone size: once; D gene: -; J gene: TRBJ1-5; CDR3 protein: CASRCYRDRSRQPQHF; CDR3 DNA: TGTGCAAGTCGCTGCTACCGGGACAGGAGTCGTCAGCCCCAGCATTTT
V gene: TRBV27; clone size: -; D gene: -; J gene: TRBJ1-1; CDR3 protein: CASSLGFFSTEAFF; CDR3 DNA: TGTGCCAGCAGTTTAGGCTTTTTCAGTACTGAAGCTTTCTTT
V gene: TRBV6-1; clone size: -; D gene: -; J gene: TRBJ1-2; CDR3 protein: CAGDGGIYGYTF; CDR3 DNA: TGTGCCGGAGACGGCGGAATCTATGGCTACACCTTC
V gene: TRBV5-1; clone size: -; D gene: TRBD1; J gene: TRBJ2-7; CDR3 protein: CASSTSGTGARSYEQYF; CDR3 DNA: TGCGCCAGCAGCACTTCCGGGACAGGGGCTAGGTCGTACGAGCAGTACTTC
V gene: TRBV7-9; clone size: -; D gene: -; J gene: TRBJ2-2; CDR3 protein: CASSLYQNTGELFF; CDR3 DNA: TGTGCCAGCAGCCTCTATCAGAACACCGGGGAGCTGTTTTTT
V gene: TRBV5-1; clone size: once; D gene: -; J gene: TRBJ2-3; CDR3 protein: CASSFKSGSTDTQYF; CDR3 DNA: TGCGCCAGCAGCTTCAAAAGCGGTAGCACAGATACGCAGTATTTT
V gene: TRBV29-1; clone size: -; D gene: TRBD1; J gene: TRBJ1-1; CDR3 protein: CSGWDRNTEAFF; CDR3 DNA: TGCAGCGGCTGGGACAGGAACACTGAAGCTTTCTTT
V gene: TRBV12-5; clone size: -; D gene: TRBD1; J gene: TRBJ1-4; CDR3 protein: CASGLVQVFAGGDEKLFF; CDR3 DNA: TGTGCTAGTGGTTTGGTACAGGTGTTTGCAGGGGGCGATGAAAAACTGTTTTTT